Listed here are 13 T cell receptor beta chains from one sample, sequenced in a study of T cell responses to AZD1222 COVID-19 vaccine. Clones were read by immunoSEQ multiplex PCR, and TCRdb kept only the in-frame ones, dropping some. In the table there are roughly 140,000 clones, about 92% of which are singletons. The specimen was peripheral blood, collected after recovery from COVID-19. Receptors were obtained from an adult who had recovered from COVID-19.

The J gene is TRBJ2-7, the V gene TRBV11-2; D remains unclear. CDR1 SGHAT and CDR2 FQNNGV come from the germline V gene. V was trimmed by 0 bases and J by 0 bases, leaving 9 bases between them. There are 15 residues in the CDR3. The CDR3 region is CASSLEKLTSYEQYF. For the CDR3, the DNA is TGTGCCAGCAGCTTAGAAAAATTGACCTCCTACGAGCAGTACTTC.

This chain's CDR3 is CSASWGADYGYTF. CDR3 nucleotides: TGCAGTGCTAGTTGGGGCGCGGACTATGGCTACACCTTC. The chain combines TRBV20-1 with TRBJ1-2; TRBD1 is a possible D gene (5 bases). V was cut by 3 bases and J by 3 bases, with 11 bases left in between. CDR1 is DFQATT and CDR2 is SNEGSKA in the germline V gene (reference sequence). The CDR3 sequence is 13 residues long.

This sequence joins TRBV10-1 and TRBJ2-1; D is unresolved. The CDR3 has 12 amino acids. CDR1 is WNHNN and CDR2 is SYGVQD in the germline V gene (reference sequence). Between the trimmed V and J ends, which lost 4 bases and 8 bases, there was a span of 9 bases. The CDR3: CASSVGWDEQFF. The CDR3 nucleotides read TGCGCCAGCAGTGTAGGGTGGGATGAGCAGTTCTTC.

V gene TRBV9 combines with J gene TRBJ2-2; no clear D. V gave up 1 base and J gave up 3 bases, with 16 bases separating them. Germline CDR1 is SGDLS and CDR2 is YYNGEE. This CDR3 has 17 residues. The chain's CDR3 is CASSVSLSTDDTGELFF. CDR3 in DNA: TGTGCCAGCAGCGTATCCCTAAGTACCGACGACACCGGGGAGCTGTTTTTT.

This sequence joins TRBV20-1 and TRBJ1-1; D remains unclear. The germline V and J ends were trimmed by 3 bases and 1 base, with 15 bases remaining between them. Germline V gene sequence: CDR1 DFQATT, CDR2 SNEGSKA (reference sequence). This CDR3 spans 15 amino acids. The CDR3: CSASAAGGANTEAFF. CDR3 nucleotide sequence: TGCAGTGCTAGTGCCGCGGGCGGAGCGAACACTGAAGCTTTCTTT.

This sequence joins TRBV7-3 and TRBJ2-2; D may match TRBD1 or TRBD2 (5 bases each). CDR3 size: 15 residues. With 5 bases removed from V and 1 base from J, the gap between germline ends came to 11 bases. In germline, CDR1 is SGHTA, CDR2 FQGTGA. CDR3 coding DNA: TGTGCCAGCAGCCCGGGGACGGGGAACACCGGGGAGCTGTTTTTT. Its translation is CASSPGTGNTGELFF.

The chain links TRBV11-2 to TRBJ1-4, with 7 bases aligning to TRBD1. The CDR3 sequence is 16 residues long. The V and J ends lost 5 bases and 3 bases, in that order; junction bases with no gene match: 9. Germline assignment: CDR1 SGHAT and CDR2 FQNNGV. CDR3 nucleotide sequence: TGTGCCAGCAGCAAGACGACAGGGAGCCCTAATGAAAAACTGTTTTTT. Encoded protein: CASSKTTGSPNEKLFF.

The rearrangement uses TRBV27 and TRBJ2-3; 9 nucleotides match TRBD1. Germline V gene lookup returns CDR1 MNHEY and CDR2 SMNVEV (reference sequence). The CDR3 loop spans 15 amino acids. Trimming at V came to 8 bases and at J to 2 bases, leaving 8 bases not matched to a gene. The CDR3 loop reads CASGYRGLLTDTQYF. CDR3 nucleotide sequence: TGTGCCAGCGGCTACAGGGGGCTCCTCACAGATACGCAGTATTTT.

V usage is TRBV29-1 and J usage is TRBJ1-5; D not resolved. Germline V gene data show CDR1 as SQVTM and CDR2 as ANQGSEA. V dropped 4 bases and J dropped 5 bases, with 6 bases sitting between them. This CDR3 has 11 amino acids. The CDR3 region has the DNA TGCAGCGTTGGTTCGGATCAGCCCCAGCATTTT. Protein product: CSVGSDQPQHF.

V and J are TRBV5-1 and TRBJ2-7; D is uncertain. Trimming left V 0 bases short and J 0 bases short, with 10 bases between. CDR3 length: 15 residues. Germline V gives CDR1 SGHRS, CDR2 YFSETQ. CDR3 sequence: CASSLVSSSSYEQYF. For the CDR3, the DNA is TGCGCCAGCAGCTTGGTCAGTTCCAGCTCCTACGAGCAGTACTTC.

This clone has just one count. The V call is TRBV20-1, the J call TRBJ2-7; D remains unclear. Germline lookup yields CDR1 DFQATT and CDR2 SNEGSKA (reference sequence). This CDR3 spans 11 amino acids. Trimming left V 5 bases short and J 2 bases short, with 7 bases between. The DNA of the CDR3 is TGCAGTGCTGTATCTACCTACGAGCAGTACTTC. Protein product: CSAVSTYEQYF.

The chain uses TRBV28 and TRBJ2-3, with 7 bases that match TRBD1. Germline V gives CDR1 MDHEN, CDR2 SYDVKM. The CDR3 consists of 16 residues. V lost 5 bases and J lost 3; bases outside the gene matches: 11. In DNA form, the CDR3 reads TGTGCCAGCAGTCCTATGCGGACAGGTAAAACAGATACGCAGTATTTT. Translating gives CASSPMRTGKTDTQYF.

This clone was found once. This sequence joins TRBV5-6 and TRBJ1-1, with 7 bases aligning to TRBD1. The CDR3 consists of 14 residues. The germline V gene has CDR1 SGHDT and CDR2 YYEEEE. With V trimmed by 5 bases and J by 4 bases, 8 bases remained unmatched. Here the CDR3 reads CASSPGGRSTEAFF. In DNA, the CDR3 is TGTGCCAGCAGTCCAGGGGGGCGTTCCACTGAAGCTTTCTTT.